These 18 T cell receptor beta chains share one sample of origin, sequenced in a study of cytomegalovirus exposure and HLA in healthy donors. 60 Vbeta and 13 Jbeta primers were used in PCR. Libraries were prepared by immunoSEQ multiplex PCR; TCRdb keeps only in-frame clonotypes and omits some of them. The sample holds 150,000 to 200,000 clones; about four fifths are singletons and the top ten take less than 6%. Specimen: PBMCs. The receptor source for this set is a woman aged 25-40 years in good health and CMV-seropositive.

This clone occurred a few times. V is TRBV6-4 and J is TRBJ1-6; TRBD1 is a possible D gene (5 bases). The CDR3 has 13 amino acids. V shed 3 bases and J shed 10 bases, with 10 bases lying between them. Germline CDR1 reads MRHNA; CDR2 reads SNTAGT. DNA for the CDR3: TGTGCCAGCAGTGAGGGCAGGGCCTCACCCCTCCACTTT. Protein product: CASSEGRASPLHF.

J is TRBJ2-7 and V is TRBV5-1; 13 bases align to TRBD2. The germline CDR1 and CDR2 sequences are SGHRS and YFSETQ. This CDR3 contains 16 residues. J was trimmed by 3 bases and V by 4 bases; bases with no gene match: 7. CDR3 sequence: CASSQPTSGGVYEQYF. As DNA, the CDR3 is TGCGCCAGCAGCCAACCCACTAGCGGGGGGGTCTACGAGCAGTACTTC.

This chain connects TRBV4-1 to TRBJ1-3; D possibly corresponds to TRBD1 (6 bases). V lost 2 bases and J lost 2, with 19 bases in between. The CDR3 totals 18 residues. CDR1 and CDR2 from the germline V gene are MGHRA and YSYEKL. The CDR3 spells CASSQYSFGTQPGNTIYF. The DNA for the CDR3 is TGCGCCAGCAGCCAATATTCCTTCGGGACACAGCCTGGAAACACCATATATTTT.

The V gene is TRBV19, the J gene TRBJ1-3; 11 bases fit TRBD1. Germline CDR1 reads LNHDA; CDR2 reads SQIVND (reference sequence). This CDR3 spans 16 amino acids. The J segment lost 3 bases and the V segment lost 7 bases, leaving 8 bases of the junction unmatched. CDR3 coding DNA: TGTGCCAGTACCACCGGACAGGGGGCGATTGGAAACACCATATATTTT. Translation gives CASTTGQGAIGNTIYF.

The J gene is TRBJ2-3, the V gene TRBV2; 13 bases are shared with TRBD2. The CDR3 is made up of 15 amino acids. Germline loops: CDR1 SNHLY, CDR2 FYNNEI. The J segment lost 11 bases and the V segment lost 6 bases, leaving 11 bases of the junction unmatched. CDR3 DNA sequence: TGTGCCAGCAGCCTTCCCTGGACTAGCGGGAGCCGGCAGTATTTT. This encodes CASSLPWTSGSRQYF.

Here the CDR3 reads CASSLAGVPRGTEAFF. In nucleotides, the CDR3 is TGCGCCAGCAGCTTGGCCGGGGTTCCGCGGGGGACTGAAGCTTTCTTT. The chain couples TRBV5-1 to TRBJ1-1; weak D call: TRBD1 (5 bases). V was pared by 0 bases and J by 5 bases, with 17 bases between. There are 16 residues in the CDR3. The germline V gene encodes CDR1 SGHRS and CDR2 YFSETQ. Full variable domain (remainder filled in from reference TRBV5-1 and TRBJ1-1): KAGVTQTPRYLIKTRGQQVTLSCSPISGHRSVSWYQQTPGQGLQFLFEYFSETQRNKGNFPGRFSGRQFSNSRSEMNVSTLELGDSALYLCASSLAGVPRGTEAFFGQGTRLTVV.

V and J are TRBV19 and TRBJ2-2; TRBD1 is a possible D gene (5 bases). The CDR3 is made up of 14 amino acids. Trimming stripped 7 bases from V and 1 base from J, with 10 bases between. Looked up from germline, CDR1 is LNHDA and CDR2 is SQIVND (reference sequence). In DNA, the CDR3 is TGTGCCAGTACCCACAGGAGGAACACCGGGGAGCTGTTTTTT. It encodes CASTHRRNTGELFF.

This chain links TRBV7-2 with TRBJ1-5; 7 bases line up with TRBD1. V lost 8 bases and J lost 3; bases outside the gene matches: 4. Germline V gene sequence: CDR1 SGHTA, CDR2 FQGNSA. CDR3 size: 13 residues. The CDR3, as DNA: TGTGCCAGCCGAGGGACAGTCAATCAGCCCCAGCATTTT. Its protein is CASRGTVNQPQHF.

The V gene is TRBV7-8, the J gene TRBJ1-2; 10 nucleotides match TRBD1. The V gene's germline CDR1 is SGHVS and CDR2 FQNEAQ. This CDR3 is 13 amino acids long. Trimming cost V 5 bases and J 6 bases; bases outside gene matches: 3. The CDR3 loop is CASSTGTGDGYTF. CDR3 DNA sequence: TGTGCCAGCAGCACCGGGACAGGGGATGGCTACACCTTC.

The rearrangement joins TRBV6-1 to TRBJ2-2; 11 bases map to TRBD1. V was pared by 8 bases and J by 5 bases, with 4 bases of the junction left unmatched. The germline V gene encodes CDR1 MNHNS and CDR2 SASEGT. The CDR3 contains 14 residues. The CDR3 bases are TGTGCCAGCTCCGGACAGGGGGCGACCGGGGAGCTGTTTTTT. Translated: CASSGQGATGELFF.

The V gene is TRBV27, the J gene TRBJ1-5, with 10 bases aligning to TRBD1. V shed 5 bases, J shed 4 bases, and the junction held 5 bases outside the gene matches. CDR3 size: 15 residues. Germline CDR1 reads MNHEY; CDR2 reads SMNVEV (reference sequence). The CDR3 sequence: CASSARTGGNQPQHF. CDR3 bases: TGTGCCAGCAGTGCCAGGACAGGGGGTAATCAGCCCCAGCATTTT.

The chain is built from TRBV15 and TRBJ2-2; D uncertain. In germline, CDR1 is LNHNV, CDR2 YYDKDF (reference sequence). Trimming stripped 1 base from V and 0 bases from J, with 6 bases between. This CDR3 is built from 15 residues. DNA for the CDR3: TGTGCCACCAGCAGAGGGAGAGCGAACACCGGGGAGCTGTTTTTT. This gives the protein CATSRGRANTGELFF.

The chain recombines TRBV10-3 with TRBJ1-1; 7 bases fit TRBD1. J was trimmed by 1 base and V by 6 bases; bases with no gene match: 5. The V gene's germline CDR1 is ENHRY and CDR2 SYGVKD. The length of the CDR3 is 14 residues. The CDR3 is CAIRPDRRNTEAFF. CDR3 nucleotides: TGTGCCATCAGGCCGGACAGGAGGAACACTGAAGCTTTCTTT.

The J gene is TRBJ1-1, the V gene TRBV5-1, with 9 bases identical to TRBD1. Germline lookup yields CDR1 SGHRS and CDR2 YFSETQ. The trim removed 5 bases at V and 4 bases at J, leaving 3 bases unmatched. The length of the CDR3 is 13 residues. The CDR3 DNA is TGCGCCAGCAGTTGGGACAGGGTCACTGAAGCTTTCTTT. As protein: CASSWDRVTEAFF.

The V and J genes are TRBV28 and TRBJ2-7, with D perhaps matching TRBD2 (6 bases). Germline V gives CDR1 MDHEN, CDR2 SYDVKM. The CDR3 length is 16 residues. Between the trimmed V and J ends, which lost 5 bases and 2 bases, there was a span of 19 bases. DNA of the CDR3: TGTGCCAGCAGTGCCACGACTAGAAAGACAACCTACGAGCAGTACTTC. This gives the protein CASSATTRKTTYEQYF.

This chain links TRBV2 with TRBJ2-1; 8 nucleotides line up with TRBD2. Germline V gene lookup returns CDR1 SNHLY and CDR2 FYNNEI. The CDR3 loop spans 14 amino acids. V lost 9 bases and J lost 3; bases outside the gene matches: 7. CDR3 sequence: CASSLAGYYNEQFF. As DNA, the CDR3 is TGTGCCAGTTCGCTAGCGGGCTACTACAATGAGCAGTTCTTC.

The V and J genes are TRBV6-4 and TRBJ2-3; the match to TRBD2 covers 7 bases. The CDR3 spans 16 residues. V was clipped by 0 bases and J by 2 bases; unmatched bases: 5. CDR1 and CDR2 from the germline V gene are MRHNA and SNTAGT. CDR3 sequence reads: CASSDSSGAPTDTQYF. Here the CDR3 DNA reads TGTGCCAGCAGTGACTCGAGCGGGGCCCCCACAGATACGCAGTATTTT.

The CDR3 spells CASTRLGDGRDTQYF. The CDR3 DNA sequence: TGTGCCAGCACCCGACTAGGGGATGGCAGAGATACGCAGTATTTT. The chain has TRBV27 and TRBJ2-3; D may be TRBD2 (6 bases). The V end was cut by 7 bases, the J end by 5 bases, with 19 bases between. The CDR3 is 15 residues long. CDR1 is MNHEY and CDR2 is SMNVEV in the germline V gene (reference sequence).